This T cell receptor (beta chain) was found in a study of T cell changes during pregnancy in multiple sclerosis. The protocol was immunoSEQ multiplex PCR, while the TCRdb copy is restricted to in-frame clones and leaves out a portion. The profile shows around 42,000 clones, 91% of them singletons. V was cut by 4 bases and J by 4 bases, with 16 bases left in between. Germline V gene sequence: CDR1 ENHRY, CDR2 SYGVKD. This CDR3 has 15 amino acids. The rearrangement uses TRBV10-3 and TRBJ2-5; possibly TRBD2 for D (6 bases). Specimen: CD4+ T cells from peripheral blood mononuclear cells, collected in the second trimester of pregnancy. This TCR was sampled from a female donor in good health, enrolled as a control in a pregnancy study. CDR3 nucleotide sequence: TGTGCCATCAGTGGCCGGCGGGGTGACAGAGAGACCCAGTACTTC. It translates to CAISGRRGDRETQYF.